This TCR beta chain came from a study of blood T cell repertoires in COVID-19. On the study more broadly: Both acute and convalescent COVID-19 samples were obtained from the United States, Italy and Spain. PBMCs, B-cell-depleted T cells, or T cells were the source of the cDNA or gDNA that made up the material.

In the original analysis: The assay estimated nucleated cells by amplifying reference gene primers. Profiling relied on immunoSEQ multiplex PCR, and the TCRdb table lists in-frame clones only, not all of them. V, J and clone size are taken as reported in that table, and D and trimming were inferred from the DNA itself. The table includes about 99,000 clones, around nine tenths detected once. V was clipped by 6 bases and J by 0 bases, with 11 bases between them. The CDR3 loop spans 14 amino acids. Germline V gives CDR1 MDHEN, CDR2 SYDVKM. The sample comprised peripheral blood. This TCR was sampled from a man in his fifties in a cohort sampled during active COVID-19. The chain employs TRBV28 and TRBJ1-2, with D perhaps TRBD1 (5 bases). The CDR3: CASRWGRANYGYTF. The DNA of the CDR3 is TGTGCCAGCAGGTGGGGCAGAGCTAACTATGGCTACACCTTC.